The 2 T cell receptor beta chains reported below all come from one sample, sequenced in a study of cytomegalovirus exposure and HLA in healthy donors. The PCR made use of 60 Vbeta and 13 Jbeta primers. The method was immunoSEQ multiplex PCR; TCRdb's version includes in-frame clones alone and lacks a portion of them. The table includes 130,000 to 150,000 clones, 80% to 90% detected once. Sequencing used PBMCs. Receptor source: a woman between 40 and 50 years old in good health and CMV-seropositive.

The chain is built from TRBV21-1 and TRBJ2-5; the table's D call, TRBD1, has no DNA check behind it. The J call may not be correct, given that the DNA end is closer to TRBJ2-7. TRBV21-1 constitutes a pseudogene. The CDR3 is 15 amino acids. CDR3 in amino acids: CASSKGEIESYEQYF. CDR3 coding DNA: TGTGCCAGCAGCAAGGGCGAAATAGAGTCCTACGAGCAGTACTTC.

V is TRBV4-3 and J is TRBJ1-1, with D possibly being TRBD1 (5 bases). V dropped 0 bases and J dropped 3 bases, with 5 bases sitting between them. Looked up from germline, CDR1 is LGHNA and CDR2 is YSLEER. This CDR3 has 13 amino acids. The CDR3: CASSQDRDTEAFF. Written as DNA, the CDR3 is TGCGCCAGCAGCCAAGACAGGGACACTGAAGCTTTCTTT.